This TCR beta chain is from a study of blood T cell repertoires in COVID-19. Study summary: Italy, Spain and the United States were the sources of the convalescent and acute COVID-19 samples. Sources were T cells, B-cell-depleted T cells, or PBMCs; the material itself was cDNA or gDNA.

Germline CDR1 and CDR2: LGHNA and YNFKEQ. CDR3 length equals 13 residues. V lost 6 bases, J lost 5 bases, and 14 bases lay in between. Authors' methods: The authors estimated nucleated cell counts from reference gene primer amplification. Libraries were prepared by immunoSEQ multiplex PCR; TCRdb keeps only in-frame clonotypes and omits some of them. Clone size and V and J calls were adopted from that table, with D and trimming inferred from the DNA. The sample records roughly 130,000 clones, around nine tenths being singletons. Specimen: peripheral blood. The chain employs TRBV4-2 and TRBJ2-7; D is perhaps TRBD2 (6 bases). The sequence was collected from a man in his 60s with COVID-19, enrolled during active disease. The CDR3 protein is CASRQTGGNEQYF. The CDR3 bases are TGTGCCAGCAGACAAACCGGGGGTAACGAGCAGTACTTC.